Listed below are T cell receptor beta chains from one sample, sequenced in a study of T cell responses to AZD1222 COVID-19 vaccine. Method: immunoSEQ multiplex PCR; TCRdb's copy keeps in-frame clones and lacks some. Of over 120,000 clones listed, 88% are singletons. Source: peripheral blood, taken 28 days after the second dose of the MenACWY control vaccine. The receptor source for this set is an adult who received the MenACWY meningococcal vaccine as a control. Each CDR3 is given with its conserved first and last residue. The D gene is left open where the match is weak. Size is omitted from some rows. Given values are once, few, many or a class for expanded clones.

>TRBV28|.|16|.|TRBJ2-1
TGTGCCAGCAGCTCTATGGTGCCAAACTCCTACAATGAGCAGTTCTTC
CASSSMVPNSYNEQFF
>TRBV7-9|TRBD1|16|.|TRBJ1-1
TGTGCCAGCAGCTTATACAGGGGGCATAGGGGCACTGAAGCTTTCTTT
CASSLYRGHRGTEAFF
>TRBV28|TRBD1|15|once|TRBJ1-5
TGTGCCAGCAGCCATTCCACAGGGGGCAATCAGCCCCAGCATTTT
CASSHSTGGNQPQHF
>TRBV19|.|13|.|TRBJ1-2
TGTGCCAGTAGTACCCAGGACATCCCTGGCTACACCTTC
CASSTQDIPGYTF
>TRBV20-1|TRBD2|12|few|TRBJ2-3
TGCAGTGCTAGTACTAGCGGGGATGCGCAGTATTTT
CSASTSGDAQYF
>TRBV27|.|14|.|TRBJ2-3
TGTGCCAGCAGTTTACGCGGAGGAGGGGATACGCAGTATTTT
CASSLRGGGDTQYF
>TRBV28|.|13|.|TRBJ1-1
TGTGCCTCCGGGGACACCATGAACACTGAAGCTTTCTTT
CASGDTMNTEAFF
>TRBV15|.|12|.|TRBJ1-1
TGTGCCACCAGCCGGGAGGCCGGTGAAGCTTTCTTT
CATSREAGEAFF
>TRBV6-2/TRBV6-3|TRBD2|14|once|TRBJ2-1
TGTGCCAGCAGTCGTCTAGCGGAGGTCAATGAGCAGTTCTTC
CASSRLAEVNEQFF
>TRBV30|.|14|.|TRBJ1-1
TGTGCCTGGAGTGTACTGGGGACACACACTGAAGCTTTCTTT
CAWSVLGTHTEAFF
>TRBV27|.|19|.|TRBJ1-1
TGTGCCAGCAGCTTAACGATGGGTTTCCCAGGGACCAAGAACACTGAAGCTTTCTTT
CASSLTMGFPGTKNTEAFF
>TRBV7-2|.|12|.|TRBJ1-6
TGTGCCAGCAGCCCGTGGATTTCACCCCTCCACTTT
CASSPWISPLHF
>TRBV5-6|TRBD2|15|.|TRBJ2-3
TGTGCCAGCAGCTTCTTGACTAGCGGCACAGATACGCAGTATTTT
CASSFLTSGTDTQYF
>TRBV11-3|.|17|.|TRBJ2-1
TGTGCCAGCAGCTCTTACTTACTCGCGCCACGAGGGGATGAGCAGTTCTTC
CASSSYLLAPRGDEQFF
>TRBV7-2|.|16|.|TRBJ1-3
TGTGCCAGCAGCTCTTACGCAGGGATCTCTGGAAACACCATATATTTT
CASSSYAGISGNTIYF
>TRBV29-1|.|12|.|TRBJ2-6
TGCAGCGTTTGGACTGGGGCCAACGTCCTGACTTTC
CSVWTGANVLTF
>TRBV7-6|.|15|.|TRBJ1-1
TGTGCCAGCAGCTCGACAGCCTTTATGAACACTGAAGCTTTCTTT
CASSSTAFMNTEAFF
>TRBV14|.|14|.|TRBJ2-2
TGTGCCAGCAGCCGGACTATCTCCACCGGGGAGCTGTTTTTT
CASSRTISTGELFF
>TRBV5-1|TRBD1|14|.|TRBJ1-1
TGCGCCAGCAGCTTGGGGACAGGGGGAACTGAAGCTTTCTTT
CASSLGTGGTEAFF
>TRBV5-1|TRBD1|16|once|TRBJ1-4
TGCGCCAGCAGCCCTCAAGGACAGGGCGGGGATGAAAAACTGTTTTTT
CASSPQGQGGDEKLFF
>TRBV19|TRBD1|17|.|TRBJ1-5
TGTGCCAGTAGTATGGGACAGGGATGGAGTAGCAATCAGCCCCAGCATTTT
CASSMGQGWSSNQPQHF
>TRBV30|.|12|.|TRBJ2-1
TGTGCCTGGAGTGTCTCTTACAATGAGCAGTTCTTC
CAWSVSYNEQFF
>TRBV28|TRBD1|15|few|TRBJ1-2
TGTGCCAGCAGGACCTCGTACCAGGGGGCTCGAGGCTACACCTTC
CASRTSYQGARGYTF
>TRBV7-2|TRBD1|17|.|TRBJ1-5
TGTGCCAGCAGCTTGACAGGGGCACAACGGGCCAATCAGCCCCAGCATTTT
CASSLTGAQRANQPQHF
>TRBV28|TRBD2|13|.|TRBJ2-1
TGTGCCAGCAGGCTAGCGGGAGCCGATGAGCAGTTCTTC
CASRLAGADEQFF
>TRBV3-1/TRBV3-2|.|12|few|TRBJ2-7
TGTGCCAGCAGCCAAGCGGATTACGAGCAGTACTTC
CASSQADYEQYF
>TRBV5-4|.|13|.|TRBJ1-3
TGTGCCAGCAGCCCGGGACGTGGAAACACCATATATTTT
CASSPGRGNTIYF
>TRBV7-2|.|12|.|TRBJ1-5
TGTGCCAGCAGCCCGCAGGGTCAACCCCAGCATTTT
CASSPQGQPQHF
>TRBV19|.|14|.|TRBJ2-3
TGTGCCAGTAGCCCTCGATCTTTGGCGGATACGCAGTATTTT
CASSPRSLADTQYF
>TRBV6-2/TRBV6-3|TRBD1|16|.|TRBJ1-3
TGTGCCAGCAGTCGACAGGGCCCGAGCTCTGGAAACACCATATATTTT
CASSRQGPSSGNTIYF
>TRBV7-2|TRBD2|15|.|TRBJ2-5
TGTGCCAGCAGCTTAGTTCTTCTAGCGGGAGAGACCCAGTACTTC
CASSLVLLAGETQYF
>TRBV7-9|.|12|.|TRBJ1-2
TGTGCCAGCAGCTCTGGTGGGGGAAGCTACACCTTC
CASSSGGGSYTF
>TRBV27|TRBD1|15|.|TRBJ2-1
TGTGCCAGCAGCCTGGGGACAGGAGCCTACAATGAGCAGTTCTTC
CASSLGTGAYNEQFF
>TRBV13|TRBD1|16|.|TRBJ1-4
TGTGCCAGCACGCGGGACAGGGGGCAGGCTAATGAAAAACTGTTTTTT
CASTRDRGQANEKLFF
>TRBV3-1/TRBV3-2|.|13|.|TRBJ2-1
TGTGCCAGCAGCCAAGGGGCGGTCCCCGGAGCGTTCTTC
CASSQGAVPGAFF
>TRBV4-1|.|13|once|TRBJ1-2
TGCGCCAGCAGGATGGGACCGTCCAGGGGCTACACCTTC
CASRMGPSRGYTF
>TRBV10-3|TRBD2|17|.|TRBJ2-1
TGTGCCATCAGTCTCACAGACCGGCGGGGGGCACCGGGTGAGCAGTTCTTC
CAISLTDRRGAPGEQFF